This TCR beta chain is from a study of OX40 agonist ivuxolimab in advanced cancers. Notes on the study in general: The study did not work out the antigen specificity of the expanded peripheral T cells. On average, CD8+ T cells showed a greater number of expanded clones than CD4+.

The CDR3 is 11 residues long. Between the trimmed V and J ends, which lost 1 base and 5 bases, there was a span of 5 bases. Looked up from germline, CDR1 is DFQATT and CDR2 is SNEGSKA (reference sequence). Profiling relied on immunoSEQ multiplex PCR, and the TCRdb table lists in-frame clones only, not all of them. The table records 43,000 or so clones, around 89% of them present only once. To note about this clone: Its antigen is not identified.

Patients with autoimmune history or systemic immunosuppression were excluded. The chain employs TRBV20-1 and TRBJ1-1; no reliable D call. The sequence was obtained from an adult with an advanced solid tumor such as melanoma, head and neck, liver or kidney cancer. The sequenced sample was CD4+ or CD8+ T cells sorted from blood, obtained in a trial of the OX40 agonist ivuxolimab. In DNA, the CDR3 is TGCAGTGCTAGAGCGGAAACTGAAGCTTTCTTT. Its protein is CSARAETEAFF.